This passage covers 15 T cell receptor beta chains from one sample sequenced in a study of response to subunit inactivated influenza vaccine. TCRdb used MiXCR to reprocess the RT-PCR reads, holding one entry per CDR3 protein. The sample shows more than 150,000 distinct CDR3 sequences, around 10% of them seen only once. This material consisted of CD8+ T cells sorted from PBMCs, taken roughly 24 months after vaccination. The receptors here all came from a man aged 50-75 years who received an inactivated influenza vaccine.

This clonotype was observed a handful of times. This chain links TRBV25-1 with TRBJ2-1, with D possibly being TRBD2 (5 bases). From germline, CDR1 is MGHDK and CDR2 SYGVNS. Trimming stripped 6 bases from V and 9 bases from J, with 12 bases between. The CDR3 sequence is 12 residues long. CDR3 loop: CASSPPGIEQFF. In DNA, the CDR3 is TGTGCCAGCAGCCCTCCGGGGATTGAGCAGTTCTTC.

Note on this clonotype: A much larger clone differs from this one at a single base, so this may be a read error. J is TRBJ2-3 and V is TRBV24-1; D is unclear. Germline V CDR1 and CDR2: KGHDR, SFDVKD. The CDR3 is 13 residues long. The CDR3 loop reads CATSGPHTDMQYF. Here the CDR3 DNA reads TGTGCCACCAGTGGTCCTCACACAGATATGCAGTATTTT.

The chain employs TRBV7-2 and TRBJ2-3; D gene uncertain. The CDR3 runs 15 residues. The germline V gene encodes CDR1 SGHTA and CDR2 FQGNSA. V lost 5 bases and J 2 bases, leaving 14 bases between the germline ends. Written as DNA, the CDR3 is TGTGCCAGCAGCCCCTTGAGATCGGTCACAGATACGCAGTATTTT. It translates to CASSPLRSVTDTQYF.

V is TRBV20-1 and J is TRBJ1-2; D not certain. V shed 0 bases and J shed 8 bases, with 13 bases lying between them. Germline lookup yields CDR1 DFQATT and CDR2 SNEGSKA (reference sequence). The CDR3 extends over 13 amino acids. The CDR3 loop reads CSARDLGPRGYTF. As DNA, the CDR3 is TGCAGTGCTAGAGATCTAGGCCCCAGGGGCTACACCTTC.

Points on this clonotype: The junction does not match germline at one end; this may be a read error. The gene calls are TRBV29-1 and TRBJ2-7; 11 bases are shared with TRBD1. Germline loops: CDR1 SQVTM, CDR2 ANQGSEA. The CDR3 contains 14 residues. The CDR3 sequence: CSVEGTGGVYEQYF. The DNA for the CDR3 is TGCAGCGTGGAAGGGACAGGGGGGGTCTACGAGCAGTACTTC.

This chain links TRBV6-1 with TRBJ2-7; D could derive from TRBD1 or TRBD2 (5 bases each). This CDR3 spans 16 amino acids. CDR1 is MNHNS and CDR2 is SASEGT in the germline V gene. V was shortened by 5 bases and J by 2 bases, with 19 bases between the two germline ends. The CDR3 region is CASSLIAGTHTYEQYF. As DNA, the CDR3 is TGTGCCAGCAGTCTAATAGCCGGGACGCACACCTACGAGCAGTACTTC.

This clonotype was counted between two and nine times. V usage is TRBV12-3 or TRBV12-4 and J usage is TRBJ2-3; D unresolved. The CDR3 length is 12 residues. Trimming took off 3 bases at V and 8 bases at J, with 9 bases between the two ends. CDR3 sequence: CASSLDQATQYF. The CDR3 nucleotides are TGTGCCAGCAGTTTGGACCAAGCTACGCAGTATTTT.

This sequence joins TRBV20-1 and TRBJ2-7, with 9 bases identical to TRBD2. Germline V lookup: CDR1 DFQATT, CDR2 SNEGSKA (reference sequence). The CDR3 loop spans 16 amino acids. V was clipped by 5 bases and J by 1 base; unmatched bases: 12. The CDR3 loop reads CSAPFWGSGSSYEQYF. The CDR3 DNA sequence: TGCAGTGCTCCCTTTTGGGGTAGCGGGAGTTCCTACGAGCAGTACTTC.

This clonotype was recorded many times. In nucleotides, the CDR3 is TGTGCCAGCAGTTACTCGGAGACCGGATTCAATGAGCAGTTCTTC. It yields the protein CASSYSETGFNEQFF. The chain combines TRBV6-2 or TRBV6-3 with TRBJ2-1, with D hard to call. Trimming shortened V by 0 bases and J by 6 bases, and 12 bases separated the two germline ends. The germline V gene has CDR1 MNHEY and CDR2 SVGEGT. CDR3 length equals 15 residues.

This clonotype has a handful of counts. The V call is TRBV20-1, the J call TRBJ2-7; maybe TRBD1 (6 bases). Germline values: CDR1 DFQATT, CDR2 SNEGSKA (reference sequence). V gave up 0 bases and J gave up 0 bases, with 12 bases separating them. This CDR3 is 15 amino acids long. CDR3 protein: CSARDGQLSSYEQYF. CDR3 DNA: TGCAGTGCTAGAGACGGACAGCTGAGCTCCTACGAGCAGTACTTC.

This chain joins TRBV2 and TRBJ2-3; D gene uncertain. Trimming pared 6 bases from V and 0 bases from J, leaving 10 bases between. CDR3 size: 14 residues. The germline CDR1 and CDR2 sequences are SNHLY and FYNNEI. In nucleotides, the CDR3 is TGTGCCAGCAGAGACGTGGCTAGCACAGATACGCAGTATTTT. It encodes CASRDVASTDTQYF.

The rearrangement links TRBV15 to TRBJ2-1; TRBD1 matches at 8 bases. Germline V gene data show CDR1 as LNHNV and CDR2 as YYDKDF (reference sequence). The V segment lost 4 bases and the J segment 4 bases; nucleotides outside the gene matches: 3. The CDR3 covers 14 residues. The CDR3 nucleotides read TGTGCCACCAGCAAAAGACAGGGGTACAATGAGCAGTTCTTC. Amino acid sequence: CATSKRQGYNEQFF.

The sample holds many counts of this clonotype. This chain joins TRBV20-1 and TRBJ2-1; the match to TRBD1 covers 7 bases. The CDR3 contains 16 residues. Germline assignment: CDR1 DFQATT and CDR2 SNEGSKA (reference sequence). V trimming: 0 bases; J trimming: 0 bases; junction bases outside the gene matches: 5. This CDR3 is CSARDLPGGSYNEQFF. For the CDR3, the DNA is TGCAGTGCTAGAGATCTTCCAGGGGGCTCCTACAATGAGCAGTTCTTC.

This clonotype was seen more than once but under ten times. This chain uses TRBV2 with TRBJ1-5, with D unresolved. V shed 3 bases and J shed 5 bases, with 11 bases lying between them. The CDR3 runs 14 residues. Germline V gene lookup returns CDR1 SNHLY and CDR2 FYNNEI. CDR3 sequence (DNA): TGTGCCAGCAGTGAGGGGAGCATTTATCAGCCCCAGCATTTT. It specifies CASSEGSIYQPQHF. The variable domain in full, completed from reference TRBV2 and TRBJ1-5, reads EPEVTQTPSHQVTQMGQEVILRCVPISNHLYFYWYRQILGQKVEFLVSFYNNEISEKSEIFDDQFSVERPDGSNFTLKIRSTKLEDSAMYFCASSEGSIYQPQHFGDGTRLSIL.

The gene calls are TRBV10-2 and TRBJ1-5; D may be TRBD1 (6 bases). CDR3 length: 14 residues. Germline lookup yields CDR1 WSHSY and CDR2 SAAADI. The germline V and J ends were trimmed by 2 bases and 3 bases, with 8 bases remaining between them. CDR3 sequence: CASSEGQFNQPQHF. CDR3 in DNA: TGCGCCAGCAGTGAGGGACAGTTCAATCAGCCCCAGCATTTT.